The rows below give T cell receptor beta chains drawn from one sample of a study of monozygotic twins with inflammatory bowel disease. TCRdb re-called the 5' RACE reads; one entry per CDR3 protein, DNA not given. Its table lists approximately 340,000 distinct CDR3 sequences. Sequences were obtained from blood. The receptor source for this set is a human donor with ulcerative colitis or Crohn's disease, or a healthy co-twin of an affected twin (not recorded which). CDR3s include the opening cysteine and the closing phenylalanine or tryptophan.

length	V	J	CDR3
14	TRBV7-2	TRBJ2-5	CASSTTRGPETQYF
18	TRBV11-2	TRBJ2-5	CASSQGLAGGPIPETQYF
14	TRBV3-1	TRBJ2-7	CASSHPEGESEQYF
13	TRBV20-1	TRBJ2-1	CSAPRTSRNEQFF
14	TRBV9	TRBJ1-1	CASSPKLGDTEAFF
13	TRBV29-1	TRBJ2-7	CSVDLQESYEQYF
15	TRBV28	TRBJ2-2	CASSPGGTNTGELFF
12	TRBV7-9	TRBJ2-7	CASSLVGPEQYF
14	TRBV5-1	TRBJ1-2	CASRTEVQQYGYTF
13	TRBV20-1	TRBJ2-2	CSAYRSPGGELFF
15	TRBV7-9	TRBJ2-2	CASSLEASGRGELFF
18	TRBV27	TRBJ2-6	CASSLSLTGRTGANVLTF
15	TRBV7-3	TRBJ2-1	CASAGSSGTYNEQFF
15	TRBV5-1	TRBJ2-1	CASMTGTSGMVEQFF
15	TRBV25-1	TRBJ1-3	CASSEGSVGGNTIYF